Given below is one T cell receptor (beta chain) in context. Its target is unknown. This sample is part of a study of T-cell memory formation after mild COVID-19. Broader study findings: Among contracting clones, CD4+ were mainly CM/EM and CD8+ enriched in EMRA. Clones contracting across day 15 to 85 had a balanced CD4/CD8 profile; later expanding clones leaned CD4+. The SARS-CoV-2 specificity of second-wave clones reaching peak at day 37 remained unverified.

It was 5'RACE with constant-segment primers that produced the TCR alpha and TCR beta cDNA libraries, which carried sample barcodes and UMIs. TCRdb fed the 5' RACE reads into MiXCR, producing one record per CDR3 protein. The repertoire consists of 130,000 to 150,000 distinct CDR3 sequences, with around 5.8% occurring once and the leading ten covering about 2%. V shed 3 bases and J shed 0 bases, with 11 bases lying between them. The germline CDR1 and CDR2 sequences are KGHSH and LQKENI. This CDR3 contains 16 residues. The sequencing sample was made of PBMCs or a T cell subset sorted from them (not recorded which). The chain joins TRBV18 to TRBJ1-4, with D uncertain. The clonotype was recovered from an adult woman who had mild COVID-19 (a few samples of this study predate the infection). Cell type and time point are not known. As DNA, the CDR3 is TGTGCCAGCTCACCTCTGCAAGGGTCAACTAATGAAAAACTGTTTTTT. Translation: CASSPLQGSTNEKLFF. The full variable domain, with the rest looked up from reference TRBV18 and TRBJ1-4, is NAGVMQNPRHLVRRRGQEARLRCSPMKGHSHVYWYRQLPEEGLKFMVYLQKENIIDESGMPKERFSAEFPKEGPSILRIQQVVRGDSAAYFCASSPLQGSTNEKLFFGSGTQLSVL.